This T cell receptor (beta chain) was recorded in a study of T cell clonotyping in hematopoietic cell transplantation. Regarding the study as a whole: No sorting was done, leaving CD4 and CD8 contributions mixed. After transplant, recipient diversity fell while pathologically expanded clonotypes grew through day 180. Higher Inverse Simpson Index values in graft donor and pretransplant recipient predicted broader posttransplant TCR diversity.

The germline gives CDR1 ENHRY, CDR2 SYGVKD. Trimming took 5 bases from V and 2 from J, leaving 3 bases between them. The CDR3 runs to 12 residues. Remarks on this clone: As yet, its antigen is unknown.

Produced via immunoSEQ multiplex PCR; TCRdb's table is partial and in-frame only. The table lists a few thousand clones, approximately 80% of them singletons, with about 35% in the top ten. The chain has TRBV10-3 and TRBJ2-2; D call uncertain. This TCR came from a male patient aged 45-60 years who had an allogeneic stem cell transplant from an unrelated donor, so the T cells may come from the graft donor. Some clones in this sample may be carry-over from other donors' samples. The sample here was peripheral blood mononuclear cells, taken 100 days after allogeneic stem cell transplant. The CDR3 loop is CAISLNTGELFF. As DNA, the CDR3 is TGTGCCATCAGTCTAAACACCGGGGAGCTGTTTTTT.